Listed below are T cell receptor beta chains from one sample, sequenced in a study of T cell responses to AZD1222 COVID-19 vaccine. Clones were read by immunoSEQ multiplex PCR, and TCRdb kept only the in-frame ones, dropping some. The table has about 120,000 clones, 70% to 90% seen once. The starting material was peripheral blood, obtained on day 0 of AZD1222 vaccination. The receptors stem from an adult in good health. Each CDR3 is given without its conserved first and last residue. Each record gives: CDR3 length, V gene, J gene, CDR3 protein.

length: 11; V: TRBV5-6; J: TRBJ2-3; CDR3: ASSLGLADTQY
length: 9; V: TRBV2; J: TRBJ2-7; CDR3: ASSVTYEQY
length: 12; V: TRBV27; J: TRBJ2-2; CDR3: ASSFGGETGELF
length: 16; V: TRBV30; J: TRBJ2-5; CDR3: AWSLGLRAGFLQETQY
length: 12; V: TRBV19; J: TRBJ1-2; CDR3: ASSAQGTNYGYT
length: 13; V: TRBV5-5; J: TRBJ1-1; CDR3: ASSLAGTGGTEAF
length: 15; V: TRBV7-2; J: TRBJ2-2; CDR3: ASSSPIAGVVAGELF
length: 12; V: TRBV29-1; J: TRBJ1-1; CDR3: SVRDRGRWTEAF
length: 15; V: TRBV9; J: TRBJ1-2; CDR3: ASSASFGGGTNYGYT
length: 13; V: TRBV27; J: TRBJ2-7; CDR3: ASSLGGGGPYEQY
length: 10; V: TRBV30; J: TRBJ2-7; CDR3: ARGQGPYEQY
length: 12; V: TRBV4-1; J: TRBJ1-1; CDR3: ASRQGGGRPEAF
length: 12; V: TRBV6-1; J: TRBJ1-4; CDR3: ASSETATNEKLF
length: 12; V: TRBV5-6; J: TRBJ1-1; CDR3: ASSRDRTYTEAF
length: 14; V: TRBV4-3; J: TRBJ1-4; CDR3: ASSQDGAGMDEKLF
length: 11; V: TRBV28; J: TRBJ1-2; CDR3: ASINQGAKGYT
length: 13; V: TRBV5-1; J: TRBJ1-1; CDR3: ASSLPGQGNTEAF
length: 11; V: TRBV30; J: TRBJ2-1; CDR3: AWGGGVRNEQF
length: 12; V: TRBV2; J: TRBJ1-6; CDR3: ASGRQGVAEPLH
length: 12; V: TRBV28; J: TRBJ1-2; CDR3: ASSTPAGGYGYT
length: 10; V: TRBV7-9; J: TRBJ2-7; CDR3: ASSPQLAEQY
length: 13; V: TRBV6-4; J: TRBJ2-1; CDR3: ASSATSGGAGEQF
length: 12; V: TRBV6-5; J: TRBJ2-5; CDR3: ASSYGTLQETQY
length: 13; V: TRBV6-5; J: TRBJ2-1; CDR3: ASSIASGGFNEQF
length: 15; V: TRBV19; J: TRBJ1-3; CDR3: ASLPSSGTDSGNTIY
length: 11; V: TRBV5-6; J: TRBJ1-1; CDR3: ASSFGTGVEAF
length: 13; V: TRBV28; J: TRBJ1-3; CDR3: ASSPGTASGNTIY
length: 13; V: TRBV19; J: TRBJ1-5; CDR3: ASSFTTGFNQPQH
length: 11; V: TRBV6-5; J: TRBJ1-6; CDR3: AGARDFNSPLH
length: 11; V: TRBV18; J: TRBJ1-2; CDR3: ATAEAPLGGYT
length: 12; V: TRBV27; J: TRBJ2-7; CDR3: ASRKQGEVYEQY
length: 13; V: TRBV5-6; J: TRBJ2-3; CDR3: ASSFRGSSTDTQY
length: 13; V: TRBV6-5; J: TRBJ2-2; CDR3: ASLAGQGITGELF
length: 12; V: TRBV7-2; J: TRBJ1-1; CDR3: ANQRGEWSTEAF
length: 17; V: TRBV7-9; J: TRBJ1-2; CDR3: ASSLHLFGVQPLRDGYT
length: 15; V: TRBV6-4; J: TRBJ2-1; CDR3: ASSAYFLSGRGNEQF
length: 12; V: TRBV4-1; J: TRBJ2-5; CDR3: ASSRLRAQETQY
length: 11; V: TRBV11-3; J: TRBJ2-2; CDR3: ASSPGVPGELF
length: 14; V: TRBV7-3; J: TRBJ2-3; CDR3: ASSLKASGDTDTQY
length: 12; V: TRBV5-1; J: TRBJ1-4; CDR3: ASSLVTGNEKLF
length: 12; V: TRBV5-1; J: TRBJ2-1; CDR3: ASSFGNSYNEQF
length: 15; V: TRBV30; J: TRBJ1-1; CDR3: AWSPFGGGQMNTEAF
length: 13; V: TRBV25-1; J: TRBJ1-5; CDR3: ASSEQGADYQPQH
length: 14; V: TRBV4-1; J: TRBJ2-6; CDR3: ASSRGVDSGANVLT
length: 12; V: TRBV11-2; J: TRBJ1-1; CDR3: ASSLGGFSTEAF